The 32 T cell receptor beta chains reported below all come from one sample, sequenced in a study of blood T cell repertoires in COVID-19. Only in-frame clones appear in the TCRdb table, and some are missing; sequencing was by immunoSEQ multiplex PCR. The sample holds approximately 120,000 clones, 90% to 95% seen once. The sample comprised peripheral blood. The receptor set was obtained from a man aged 45-60 years with COVID-19, enrolled during active disease.

The chain employs TRBV4-2 and TRBJ2-3; 7 positions match TRBD2. The CDR3 is made up of 16 amino acids. Germline lookup yields CDR1 LGHNA and CDR2 YNFKEQ. The V and J ends lost 2 bases and 2 bases, in that order; junction bases with no gene match: 7. This chain's CDR3 is CASSQRRLAVTDTQYF. CDR3 nucleotide sequence: TGTGCCAGCAGCCAACGTAGACTAGCAGTCACAGATACGCAGTATTTT.

The J gene is TRBJ2-2, the V gene TRBV6-2 or TRBV6-3; 15 bases match TRBD2. The length of the CDR3 is 17 residues. J gave up 5 bases and V 5 bases, and 6 bases lay outside the gene matches. Germline V gene lookup returns CDR1 MNHEY and CDR2 SVGEGT. This chain's CDR3 is CASSGGLAGGRTGELFF. DNA of the CDR3: TGTGCCAGCAGTGGGGGACTAGCGGGAGGACGGACCGGGGAGCTGTTTTTT.

This clone was seen just once. This chain connects TRBV6-5 to TRBJ1-1; no clear D gene. The V end was cut by 7 bases, the J end by 1 base, with 13 bases between. The germline gives CDR1 MNHEY, CDR2 SVGAGI. The CDR3 has 14 amino acids. DNA of the CDR3: TGTGCCAGCACCCCCCTGCGGGAGAACACTGAAGCTTTCTTT. Amino acids: CASTPLRENTEAFF.

CDR3 DNA: TGTGCCAGCAGCTTGAGGGGGACTAGCGGGAGCTCCTACGAGCAGTACGTC. Translating gives CASSLRGTSGSSYEQYV. V usage is TRBV5-8 and J usage is TRBJ2-7; 14 bases map to TRBD2. Trimming cost V 1 base and J 0 bases; bases outside gene matches: 3. Germline CDR1 and CDR2: SGHTS and YDEGEE. The CDR3 totals 17 residues.

This chain connects TRBV5-1 to TRBJ1-2; TRBD1 matches 7 bases. Germline CDR1 reads SGHRS; CDR2 reads YFSETQ. V shed 0 bases, J shed 8 bases, and the junction held 7 bases outside the gene matches. This CDR3 contains 14 residues. This chain's CDR3 is CASSLAGGREGYTF. The CDR3 region has the DNA TGCGCCAGCAGCTTGGCAGGGGGGCGCGAGGGCTACACCTTC. Complete variable domain (other parts from reference TRBV5-1 and TRBJ1-2): KAGVTQTPRYLIKTRGQQVTLSCSPISGHRSVSWYQQTPGQGLQFLFEYFSETQRNKGNFPGRFSGRQFSNSRSEMNVSTLELGDSALYLCASSLAGGREGYTFGSGTRLTVV.

The chain's CDR3 is CASSTPGQSVGYTF. In DNA, the CDR3 is TGTGCCAGCAGTACCCCCGGTCAATCGGTTGGCTACACCTTC. V is TRBV27 and J is TRBJ1-2; no clear D gene. CDR3 size: 14 residues. The germline V gene has CDR1 MNHEY and CDR2 SMNVEV (reference sequence). Trimming left V 5 bases short and J 7 bases short, with 17 bases between.

The genes are TRBV5-8 and TRBJ2-7, with a tentative D call TRBD2 (6 bases). CDR1 is SGHTS and CDR2 is YDEGEE in the germline V gene. The CDR3 sequence is 15 residues long. Trimming stripped 2 bases from V and 4 bases from J, with 16 bases between. The DNA for the CDR3 is TGTGCCAGCAGCTTAGGCGGGGTCTTGGGATACGAGCAGTACTTC. Translated: CASSLGGVLGYEQYF. Supplemented by reference TRBV5-8 and TRBJ2-7, the full variable domain reads EAGVTQSPTHLIKTRGQQATLRCSPISGHTSVYWYQQALGLGLQFLLWYDEGEERNRGNFPPRFSGRQFPNYSSELNVNALELEDSALYLCASSLGGVLGYEQYFGPGTRLTVT.

The chain employs TRBV7-2 and TRBJ2-7; 9 bases align to TRBD2. The CDR3 covers 17 residues. CDR1 is SGHTA, CDR2 FQGNSA, per germline. J lost 1 base, V lost 5 bases, and 12 bases had no gene match. Written as DNA, the CDR3 is TGTGCCAGCAGCCTCTTTGGGGCGGGAGGGGTTTCCTACGAGCAGTACTTC. Residues: CASSLFGAGGVSYEQYF.

The chain has TRBV3-1 (or the pseudogene TRBV3-2) and TRBJ2-3, with TRBD2 matching over 7 bases. This CDR3 contains 15 residues. J gave up 5 bases and V 0 bases, and 5 bases lay outside the gene matches. The germline gives CDR1 LGHDT, CDR2 YNNKEL (reference sequence). The CDR3 spells CASSQEREEVDTQYF. The CDR3 coding sequence is TGTGCCAGCAGCCAAGAACGGGAGGAGGTAGATACGCAGTATTTT.

V gene TRBV30 combines with J gene TRBJ1-2; D is perhaps TRBD1 (6 bases). The CDR3 runs to 12 residues. Trimming shortened V by 3 bases and J by 4 bases, and 9 bases separated the two germline ends. Germline-derived CDR1 and CDR2 are GTSNPN and SVGIG (reference sequence). Written as DNA, the CDR3 is TGTGCCTGGAGGAGGGGGGGCTATGGCTACACCTTC. Translation: CAWRRGGYGYTF.

The chain links TRBV5-4 to TRBJ1-2, with a tentative D call TRBD1 (6 bases). Germline V gene data show CDR1 as SGHNT and CDR2 as YYREEE (reference sequence). The CDR3 covers 14 residues. Trimming left V 6 bases short and J 0 bases short, with 12 bases between. CDR3 sequence: CASNIQGPNYGYTF. The CDR3 DNA sequence: TGTGCCAGCAACATACAGGGCCCTAACTATGGCTACACCTTC.

The rearrangement links TRBV13 to TRBJ2-7; tentatively, D is TRBD1 (6 bases). Germline CDR1 PRHDT, CDR2 FYEKMQ (reference sequence). This CDR3 region has 16 residues. V was cut by 4 bases and J by 4 bases, with 20 bases left in between. The CDR3 reads CASSSHPRGSEYEQYF. As DNA, the CDR3 is TGTGCCAGCAGCTCCCATCCCAGGGGATCCGAATACGAGCAGTACTTC.

The gene calls are TRBV5-8 and TRBJ2-1; D is ambiguous. This CDR3 is built from 12 residues. V was cut by 0 bases and J by 9 bases, with 7 bases left in between. Per the germline V gene, CDR1 is SGHTS and CDR2 is YDEGEE. The CDR3 region has the DNA TGTGCCAGCAGCTTGGGGTGGAGTGAGCAGTTCTTC. Protein product: CASSLGWSEQFF.

This rearrangement joins TRBV3-1 (or the pseudogene TRBV3-2) to TRBJ2-7; unclear D gene. Trimming removed 4 bases from V and 4 bases from J, with 8 bases in between. Germline CDR1 reads LGHDT; CDR2 reads YNNKEL (reference sequence). This CDR3 has 12 amino acids. CDR3 nucleotide sequence: TGTGCCAGCAGCCTACCGAGGTACGAGCAGTACGTC. Translation gives CASSLPRYEQYV.

The J gene is TRBJ2-2, the V gene TRBV11-2; D is undetermined. Germline CDR1 and CDR2: SGHAT and FQNNGV. The CDR3 has 15 residues. V was pared by 2 bases and J by 0 bases, with 7 bases between. The CDR3 nucleotides are TGTGCCAGCAGCTTACAGGTCTCGAACACCGGGGAGCTGTTTTTT. Translation: CASSLQVSNTGELFF.

The genes are TRBV29-1 and TRBJ1-6, with D perhaps matching TRBD1 (6 bases). Trimming shortened V by 6 bases and J by 7 bases, and 13 bases separated the two germline ends. Per germline, CDR1 SQVTM and CDR2 ANQGSEA. The CDR3 is 13 amino acids. The CDR3 region is CSVRTDRNSPLHF. DNA of the CDR3: TGCAGCGTCCGGACAGATAGAAATTCACCCCTCCACTTT.

The rearrangement uses TRBV27 and TRBJ2-2; TRBD2 matches at 8 bases. V lost 6 bases and J lost 0; bases outside the gene matches: 6. Germline lookup yields CDR1 MNHEY and CDR2 SMNVEV (reference sequence). This CDR3 has 16 amino acids. CDR3 in DNA: TGTGCCAGCAGAACCATAGCGGGATCGAACACCGGGGAGCTGTTTTTT. It is translated as CASRTIAGSNTGELFF.

The gene calls are TRBV29-1 and TRBJ2-7; 15 bases match TRBD2. J gave up 2 bases and V 4 bases, and 0 bases lay outside the gene matches. The CDR3 is made up of 14 amino acids. Germline V gene lookup returns CDR1 SQVTM and CDR2 ANQGSEA. This CDR3 reads CSVGTSGRAYEQYV. In DNA, the CDR3 is TGCAGCGTTGGGACTAGCGGGAGGGCCTACGAGCAGTACGTC.

The genes are TRBV18 and TRBJ2-5; 8 bases line up with TRBD2. Germline V gives CDR1 KGHSH, CDR2 LQKENI. CDR3 length: 14 amino acids. The J segment lost 5 bases and the V segment lost 3 bases, leaving 5 bases of the junction unmatched. CDR3 sequence reads: CASSPSGSIETQYF. The CDR3 DNA follows: TGTGCCAGCTCACCCAGCGGGAGTATCGAGACCCAGTACTTC.

The rearrangement uses TRBV7-3 and TRBJ2-3; TRBD2 matches 7 bases. V trimming: 3 bases; J trimming: 3 bases; junction bases outside the gene matches: 3. Germline values: CDR1 SGHTA, CDR2 FQGTGA. The CDR3 is made up of 14 amino acids. This CDR3 reads CASSFLAATDTQYF. CDR3 DNA sequence: TGTGCCAGCAGCTTCCTAGCGGCAACAGATACGCAGTATTTT.

The V gene is TRBV4-3, the J gene TRBJ2-7; D is unclear. The CDR3 is 13 amino acids. Trimming left V 0 bases short and J 6 bases short, with 9 bases between. CDR1 is LGHNA, CDR2 YSLEER, per germline. CDR3 residues: CASSQDRVSEQYF. The CDR3 nucleotides are TGCGCCAGCAGCCAAGATCGAGTGTCCGAGCAGTACTTC.

This clone was observed once. The chain is built from TRBV9 and TRBJ2-7; 7 bases align to TRBD1. CDR3 size: 13 residues. Germline V gives CDR1 SGDLS, CDR2 YYNGEE. The V gene end was trimmed by 1 base and the J gene end by 3 bases; junction bases not matched to a gene: 1. CDR3 sequence reads: CASSVRTGYEQYV. CDR3 DNA: TGTGCCAGCAGCGTAAGGACAGGCTACGAGCAGTACGTC.

This sequence joins TRBV2 and TRBJ1-4; maybe TRBD1 (6 bases). Germline V gene lookup returns CDR1 SNHLY and CDR2 FYNNEI. The CDR3 consists of 15 residues. With 5 bases removed from V and 7 bases from J, the gap between germline ends came to 17 bases. The CDR3 coding sequence is TGTGCCAGCAGTTTTCAGGGGTTACGAGGTGAAAAACTGTTTTTT. Protein sequence: CASSFQGLRGEKLFF.

The V and J genes are TRBV9 and TRBJ2-1, with D maybe TRBD2 (6 bases). CDR3 length equals 16 residues. Germline CDR1 reads SGDLS; CDR2 reads YYNGEE. Between the trimmed V and J ends, which lost 1 base and 1 base, there was a span of 12 bases. The CDR3 spells CASSVKWRGSYNEQFF. The CDR3 DNA reads as TGTGCCAGCAGCGTAAAGTGGCGGGGATCCTACAATGAGCAGTTCTTC.

This clone was counted a single time. The V and J genes are TRBV19 and TRBJ2-1; TRBD2 aligns across 11 bases. With V trimmed by 5 bases and J by 5 bases, 17 bases remained unmatched. Per germline, CDR1 LNHDA and CDR2 SQIVND (reference sequence). This CDR3 has 19 residues. The CDR3 here is CASSHQLGLAVGEDNEQFF. DNA of the CDR3: TGTGCCAGTAGTCACCAACTGGGACTAGCGGTCGGAGAGGACAATGAGCAGTTCTTC.

Comment on this clone: Different DNA sequences within this sample yield the same CDR3. V usage is TRBV30 and J usage is TRBJ2-5; 7 bases agree with TRBD2. CDR1 and CDR2 (germline): GTSNPN, SVGIG (reference sequence). The ends lost 0 bases at V and 5 bases at J; junction bases unmatched: 3. The CDR3 extends over 13 amino acids. The chain's CDR3 is CAWSVGGGETQYF. The CDR3 DNA reads TGTGCCTGGAGTGTGGGGGGAGGGGAGACCCAGTACTTC.

The rearrangement links TRBV27 to TRBJ1-5; 10 nucleotides line up with TRBD1. With 6 bases clipped from V and 2 bases from J, the junction kept 10 bases outside the gene matches. The CDR3 totals 17 residues. CDR1 is MNHEY and CDR2 is SMNVEV in the germline V gene (reference sequence). CDR3 DNA sequence: TGTGCCAGCAGCCAAGACAGGGGGCGGTTAGGCAATCAGCCCCAGCATTTT. Residues: CASSQDRGRLGNQPQHF.

The J gene is TRBJ1-5, the V gene TRBV2; no clear D. The CDR3 spans 13 residues. Trimming cost V 4 bases and J 1 base, with 5 bases left between them. CDR1 is SNHLY, CDR2 FYNNEI, per germline. As DNA, the CDR3 is TGTGCCAGCAGTGGAGAAAGCAATCAGCCCCAGCATTTT. It specifies CASSGESNQPQHF.

V is TRBV2 and J is TRBJ2-1; no clear D. Trimming stripped 7 bases from V and 9 bases from J, with 10 bases between. The length of the CDR3 is 11 residues. Per germline, CDR1 SNHLY and CDR2 FYNNEI. The CDR3 DNA is TGTGCCAGCACCGTCACGGGTGAGCAGTTCTTC. Translating gives CASTVTGEQFF.

The chain combines TRBV29-1 with TRBJ1-1; possible D gene TRBD1, 5 bases. The V and J ends lost 0 bases and 5 bases respectively, with 10 bases between them. The length of the CDR3 is 13 residues. Germline V gene data show CDR1 as SQVTM and CDR2 as ANQGSEA. Here the CDR3 DNA reads TGCAGCGTTGAAGAATGGGGGGTAACTGAAGCTTTCTTT. Amino acids: CSVEEWGVTEAFF.

The chain combines TRBV10-2 with TRBJ1-5; perhaps TRBD1 as D (6 bases). The germline V and J ends were trimmed by 0 bases and 4 bases, with 10 bases remaining between them. The CDR3 is 15 amino acids. Germline V gives CDR1 WSHSY, CDR2 SAAADI. Here the CDR3 reads CASSESGGRNQPQHF. CDR3 in DNA: TGCGCCAGCAGTGAGTCAGGGGGAAGGAATCAGCCCCAGCATTTT.

V usage is TRBV3-1 (or the pseudogene TRBV3-2) and J usage is TRBJ2-5; 12 bases are shared with TRBD2. The CDR3 is 14 residues long. After removal of 4 bases from V and 4 bases from J, the junction contained 1 base not matched to a gene. Germline-derived CDR1 and CDR2 are LGHDT and YNNKEL (reference sequence). The CDR3 loop reads CASSPGLAGETQYF. In nucleotides, the CDR3 is TGTGCCAGCAGCCCGGGACTAGCGGGAGAGACCCAGTACTTC.